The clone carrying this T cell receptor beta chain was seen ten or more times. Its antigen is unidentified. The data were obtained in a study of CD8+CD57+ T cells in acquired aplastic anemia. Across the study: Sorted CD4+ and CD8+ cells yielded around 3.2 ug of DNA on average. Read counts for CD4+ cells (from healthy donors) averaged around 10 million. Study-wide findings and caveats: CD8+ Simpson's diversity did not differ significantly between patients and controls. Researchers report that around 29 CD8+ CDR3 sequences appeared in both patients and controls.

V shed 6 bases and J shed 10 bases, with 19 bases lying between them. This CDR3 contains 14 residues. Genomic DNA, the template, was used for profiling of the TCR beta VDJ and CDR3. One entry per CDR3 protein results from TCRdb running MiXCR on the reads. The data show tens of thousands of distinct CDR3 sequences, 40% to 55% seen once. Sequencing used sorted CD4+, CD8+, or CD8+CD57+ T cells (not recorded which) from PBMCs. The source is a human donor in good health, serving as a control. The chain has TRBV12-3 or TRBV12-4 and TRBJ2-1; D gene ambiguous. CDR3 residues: CASSELIGQGEQFF. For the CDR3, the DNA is TGTGCCAGCAGCGAACTCATAGGCCAAGGAGAGCAGTTCTTC.